This is a list of T cell receptor beta chains from one sample in a study of control samples from healthy donors and cancer patients. Some clones are missing from TCRdb's copy, which holds only in-frame ones; the method was immunoSEQ multiplex PCR. Of approximately 150,000 clones listed, roughly 94% are singletons. The source material was blood. Every receptor here comes from a man aged 35 to 55 in good health. Each CDR3 is given with its conserved first and last residue. D genes are given only for firm matches. Clone size is stated in some rows and not others, as once, few, many or a class when expanded.

14	-	TRBV9	TRBJ2-5	-	CASSVEAVQETQYF
16	-	TRBV24-1	TRBJ1-1	TRBD1	CATSGDLGTGRTEAFF
16	-	TRBV7-6	TRBJ1-4	-	CASSGGSGRGDEKLFF
14	-	TRBV29-1	TRBJ1-3	-	CSVSQGISGNTIYF
14	-	TRBV6-6	TRBJ2-7	-	CASSYEPTYYEQYF
12	-	TRBV18	TRBJ2-4	-	CASSPRGDIQYF
14	-	TRBV5-1	TRBJ2-7	TRBD1	CASSPGQGPYEQYF
16	-	TRBV9	TRBJ2-1	TRBD2	CASSSQRPGGNNEQFF
15	-	TRBV11-2	TRBJ1-2	-	CASSPGAEEDYGYTF
13	once	TRBV30	TRBJ1-2	TRBD1	CAWTQDRDDGYTF